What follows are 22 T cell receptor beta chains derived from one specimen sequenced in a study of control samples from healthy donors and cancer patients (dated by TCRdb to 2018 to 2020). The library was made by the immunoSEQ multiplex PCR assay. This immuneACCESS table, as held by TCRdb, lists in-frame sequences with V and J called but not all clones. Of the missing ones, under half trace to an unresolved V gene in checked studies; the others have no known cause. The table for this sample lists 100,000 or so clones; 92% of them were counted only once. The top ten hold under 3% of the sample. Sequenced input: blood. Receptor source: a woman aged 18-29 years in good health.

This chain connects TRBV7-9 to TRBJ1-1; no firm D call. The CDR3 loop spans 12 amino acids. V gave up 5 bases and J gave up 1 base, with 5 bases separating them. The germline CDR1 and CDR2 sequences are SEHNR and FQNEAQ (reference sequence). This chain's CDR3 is CASSPPNTEAFF. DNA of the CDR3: TGTGCCAGCAGCCCCCCGAACACTGAAGCTTTCTTT. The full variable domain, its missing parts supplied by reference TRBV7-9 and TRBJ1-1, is DTGVSQNPRHKITKRGQNVTFRCDPISEHNRLYWYRQTLGQGPEFLTYFQNEAQLEKSRLLSDRFSAERPKGSFSTLEIQRTEQGDSAMYLCASSPPNTEAFFGQGTRLTVV.

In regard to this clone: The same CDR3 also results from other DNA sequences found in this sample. The CDR3 sequence: CASSLGYEQYF. The DNA for the CDR3 is TGTGCCAGCAGCCTCGGCTACGAGCAGTACTTC. This chain connects TRBV12-3 or TRBV12-4 to TRBJ2-7; D unclear. The CDR3 has 11 amino acids. Trimming took off 6 bases at V and 3 bases at J, with 6 bases between the two ends.

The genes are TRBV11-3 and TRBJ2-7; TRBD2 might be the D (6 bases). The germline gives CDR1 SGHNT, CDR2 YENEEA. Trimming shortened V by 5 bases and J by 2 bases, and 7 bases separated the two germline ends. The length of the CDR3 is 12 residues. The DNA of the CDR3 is TGTGCCAGCAGCCGCGGGGCCTACGAGCAGTACTTC. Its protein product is CASSRGAYEQYF.

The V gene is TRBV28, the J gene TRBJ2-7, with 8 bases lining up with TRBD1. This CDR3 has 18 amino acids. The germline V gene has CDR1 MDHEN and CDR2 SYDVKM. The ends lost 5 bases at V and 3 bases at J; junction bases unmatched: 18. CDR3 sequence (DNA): TGTGCCAGCAGTCTTTCGCAAGGACAGGGTCTACTTTTCTACGAGCAGTACTTC. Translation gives CASSLSQGQGLLFYEQYF.

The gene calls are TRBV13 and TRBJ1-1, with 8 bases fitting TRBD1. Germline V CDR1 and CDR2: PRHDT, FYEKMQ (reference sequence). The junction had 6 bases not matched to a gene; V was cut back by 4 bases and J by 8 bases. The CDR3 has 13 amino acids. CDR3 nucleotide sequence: TGTGCCAGCAGCTGGCAGGGGGCTAAAGAAGCTTTCTTT. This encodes CASSWQGAKEAFF.

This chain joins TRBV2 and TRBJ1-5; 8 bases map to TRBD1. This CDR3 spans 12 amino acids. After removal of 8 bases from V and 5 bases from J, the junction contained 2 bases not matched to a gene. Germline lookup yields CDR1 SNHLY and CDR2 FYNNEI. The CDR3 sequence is CASGTGDQPQHF. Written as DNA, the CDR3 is TGTGCCAGCGGGACAGGCGATCAGCCCCAGCATTTT.

The chain's CDR3 is CASSSAGGGYGYTF. In nucleotides, the CDR3 is TGTGCCAGCAGCTCGGCGGGCGGTGGGTATGGCTACACCTTC. The chain recombines TRBV5-4 with TRBJ1-2, with no clear D. The CDR3 consists of 14 residues. Per germline, CDR1 SGHNT and CDR2 YYREEE (reference sequence). V was trimmed by 3 bases and J by 5 bases, leaving 14 bases between them.

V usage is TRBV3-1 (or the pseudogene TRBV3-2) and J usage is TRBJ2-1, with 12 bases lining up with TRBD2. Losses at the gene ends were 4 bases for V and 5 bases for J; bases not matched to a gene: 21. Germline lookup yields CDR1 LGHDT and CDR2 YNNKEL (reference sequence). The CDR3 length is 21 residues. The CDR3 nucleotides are TGTGCCAGCAGCCCCGACCAACTGACTCTTACTAGCGGGAGGCTCAACAATGAGCAGTTCTTC. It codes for CASSPDQLTLTSGRLNNEQFF.

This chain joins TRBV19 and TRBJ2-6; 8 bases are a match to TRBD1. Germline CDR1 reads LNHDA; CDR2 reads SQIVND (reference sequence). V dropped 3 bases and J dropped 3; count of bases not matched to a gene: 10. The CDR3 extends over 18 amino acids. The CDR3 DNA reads TGTGCCAGTAGTATCTCGGCGACAGGGGCTGGTGGGGCCAACGTCCTGACTTTC. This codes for CASSISATGAGGANVLTF.

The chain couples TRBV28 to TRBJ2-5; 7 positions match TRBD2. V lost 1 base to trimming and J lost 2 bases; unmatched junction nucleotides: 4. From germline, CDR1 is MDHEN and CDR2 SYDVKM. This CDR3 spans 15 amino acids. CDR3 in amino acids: CASSLSGGLQETQYF. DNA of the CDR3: TGTGCCAGCAGTTTATCGGGGGGACTTCAAGAGACCCAGTACTTC.

The CDR3 loop reads CASSPGGGGNSPLHF. The CDR3 coding sequence is TGTGCCAGCAGTCCCGGAGGGGGGGGTAATTCACCCCTCCACTTT. This chain joins TRBV25-1 and TRBJ1-6; TRBD1 is a possible D gene (6 bases). Trimming removed 5 bases from V and 6 bases from J, with 14 bases in between. The CDR3 spans 15 residues. In germline, CDR1 is MGHDK, CDR2 SYGVNS.

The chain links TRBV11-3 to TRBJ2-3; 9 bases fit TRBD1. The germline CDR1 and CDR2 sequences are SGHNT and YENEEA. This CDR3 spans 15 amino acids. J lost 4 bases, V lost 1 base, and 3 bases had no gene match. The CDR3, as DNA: TGTGCCAGCAGCTTAGGACAGGGGGAATCAGATACGCAGTATTTT. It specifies CASSLGQGESDTQYF.

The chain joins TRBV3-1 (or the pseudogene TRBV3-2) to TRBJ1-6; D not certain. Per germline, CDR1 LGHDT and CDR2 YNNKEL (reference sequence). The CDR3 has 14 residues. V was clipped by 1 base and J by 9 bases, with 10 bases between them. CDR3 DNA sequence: TGTGCCAGCAGCCAAGGGACCACCGGTTCACCCCTCCACTTT. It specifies CASSQGTTGSPLHF.

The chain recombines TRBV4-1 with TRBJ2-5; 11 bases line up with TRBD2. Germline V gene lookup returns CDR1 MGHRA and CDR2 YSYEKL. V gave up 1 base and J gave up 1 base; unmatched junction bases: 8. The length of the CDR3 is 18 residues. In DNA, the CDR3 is TGCGCCAGCAGCCAAGTAAATCTCGGACTAGCGGGCCAAGAGACCCAGTACTTC. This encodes CASSQVNLGLAGQETQYF.

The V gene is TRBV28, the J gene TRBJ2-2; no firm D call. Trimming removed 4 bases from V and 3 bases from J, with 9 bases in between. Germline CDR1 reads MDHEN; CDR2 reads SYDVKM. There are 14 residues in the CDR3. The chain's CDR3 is CASSSGRYTGELFF. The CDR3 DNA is TGTGCCAGCAGTTCTGGACGGTACACCGGGGAGCTGTTTTTT. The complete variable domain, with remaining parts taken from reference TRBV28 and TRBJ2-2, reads DVKVTQSSRYLVKRTGEKVFLECVQDMDHENMFWYRQDPGLGLRLIYFSYDVKMKEKGDIPEGYSVSREKKERFSLILESASTNQTSMYLCASSSGRYTGELFFGEGSRLTVL.

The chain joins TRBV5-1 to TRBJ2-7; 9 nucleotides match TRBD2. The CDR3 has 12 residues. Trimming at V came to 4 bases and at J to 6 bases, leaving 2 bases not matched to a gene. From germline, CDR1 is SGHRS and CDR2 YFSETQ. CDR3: CASSQLAGEQYF. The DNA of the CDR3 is TGCGCCAGCAGCCAACTAGCGGGCGAGCAGTACTTC. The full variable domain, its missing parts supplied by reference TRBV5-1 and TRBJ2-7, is KAGVTQTPRYLIKTRGQQVTLSCSPISGHRSVSWYQQTPGQGLQFLFEYFSETQRNKGNFPGRFSGRQFSNSRSEMNVSTLELGDSALYLCASSQLAGEQYFGPGTRLTVT.

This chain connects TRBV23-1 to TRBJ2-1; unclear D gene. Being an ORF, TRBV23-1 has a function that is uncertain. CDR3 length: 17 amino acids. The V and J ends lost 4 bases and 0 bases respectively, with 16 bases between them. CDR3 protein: CASSPPRGPVSYNEQFF. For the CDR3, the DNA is TGCGCCAGCAGTCCTCCCCGTGGACCGGTCTCCTACAATGAGCAGTTCTTC.

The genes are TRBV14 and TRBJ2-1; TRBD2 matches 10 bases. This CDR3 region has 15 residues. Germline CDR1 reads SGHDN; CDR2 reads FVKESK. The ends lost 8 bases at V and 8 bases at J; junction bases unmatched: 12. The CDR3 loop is CASRNASGSRHEQFF. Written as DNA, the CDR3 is TGTGCCAGCCGAAACGCTAGCGGGAGTCGGCATGAGCAGTTCTTC.

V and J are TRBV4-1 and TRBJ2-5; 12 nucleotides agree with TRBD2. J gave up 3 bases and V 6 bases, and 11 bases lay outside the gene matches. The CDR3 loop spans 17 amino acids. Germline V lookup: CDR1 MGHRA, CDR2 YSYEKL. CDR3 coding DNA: TGCGCCAGCAGTCCGGCTAACAGACTAGCGGGAGAAGAGACCCAGTACTTC. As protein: CASSPANRLAGEETQYF.

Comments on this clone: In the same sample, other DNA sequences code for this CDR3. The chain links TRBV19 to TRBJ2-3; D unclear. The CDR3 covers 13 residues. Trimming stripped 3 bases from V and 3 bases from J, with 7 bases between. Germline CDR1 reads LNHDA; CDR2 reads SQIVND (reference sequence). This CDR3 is CASSIYGTDTQYF. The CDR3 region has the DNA TGTGCCAGTAGTATTTACGGAACAGATACGCAGTATTTT.

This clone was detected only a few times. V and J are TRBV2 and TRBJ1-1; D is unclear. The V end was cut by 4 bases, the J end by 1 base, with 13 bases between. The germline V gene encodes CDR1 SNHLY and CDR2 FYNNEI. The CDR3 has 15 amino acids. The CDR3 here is CASSVGQQQNTEAFF. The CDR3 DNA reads TGTGCCAGCAGTGTCGGGCAGCAACAGAACACTGAAGCTTTCTTT.

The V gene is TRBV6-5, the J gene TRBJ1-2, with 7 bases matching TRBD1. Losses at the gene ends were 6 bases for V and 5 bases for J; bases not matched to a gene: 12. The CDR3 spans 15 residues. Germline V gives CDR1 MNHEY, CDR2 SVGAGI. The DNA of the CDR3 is TGTGCCAGCAGAAGAGGGGGAACAGGGGCTTATGGCTACACCTTC. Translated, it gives CASRRGGTGAYGYTF.